The clone carrying this T cell receptor beta chain was seen a few times. What it binds is not known. The source of the sample is a study of blood T cells in healthy people across ages. A J-beta primer mix and a sample-barcoded 5' primer were used in a second PCR of about 7 to 12 cycles. Via MiXCR, TCRdb re-called the 5' RACE reads, giving one row per CDR3 protein. The data show about 800,000 distinct CDR3 sequences, roughly 25% seen once. Healthy Caucasians from Russia aged about 6 to 90 served as donors. This CDR3 spans 15 amino acids. The study's findings and limits: TCR beta diversity correlated strongly with naive T cell percentage.

The sample was also reused in another study, on T cells of mothers and their children.

J is TRBJ2-5 and V is TRBV12-3 or TRBV12-4, with a tentative D call TRBD2 (6 bases). The J call could be wrong; TRBJ2-7 is a better fit for the DNA end. This receptor was obtained from a boy aged 5-17 years in good health. Material for sequencing was blood. CDR3 sequence: CASSPLAESPYEQYF. The DNA of the CDR3 is TGTGCCAGCAGCCCATTAGCGGAAAGCCCCTACGAGCAGTACTTC.